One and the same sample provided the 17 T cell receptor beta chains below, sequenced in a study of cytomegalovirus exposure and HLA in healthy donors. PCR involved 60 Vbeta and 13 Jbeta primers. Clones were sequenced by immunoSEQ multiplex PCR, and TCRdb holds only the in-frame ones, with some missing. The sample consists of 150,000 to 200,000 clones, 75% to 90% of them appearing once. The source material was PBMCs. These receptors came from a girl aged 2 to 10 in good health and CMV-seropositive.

In DNA, the CDR3 is TGTGCCTGGAGTCCGAGACTTTCGGCGACCCAGTACTTC. This sequence encodes CAWSPRLSATQYF. This chain joins TRBV30 and TRBJ2-5, with D unclear. The CDR3 contains 13 residues. Germline lookup yields CDR1 GTSNPN and CDR2 SVGIG (reference sequence). Trimming pared 2 bases from V and 7 bases from J, leaving 14 bases between.

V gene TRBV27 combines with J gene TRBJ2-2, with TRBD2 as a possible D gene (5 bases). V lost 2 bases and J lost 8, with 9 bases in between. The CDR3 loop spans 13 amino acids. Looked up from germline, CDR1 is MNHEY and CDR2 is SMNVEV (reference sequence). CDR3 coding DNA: TGTGCCAGCAGTTTAGTGAGGGAAGGGGAGCTGTTTTTT. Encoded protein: CASSLVREGELFF.

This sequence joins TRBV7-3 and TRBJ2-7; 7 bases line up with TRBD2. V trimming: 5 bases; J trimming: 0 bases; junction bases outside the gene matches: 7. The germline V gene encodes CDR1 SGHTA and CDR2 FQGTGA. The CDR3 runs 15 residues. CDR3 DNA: TGTGCCAGCAGCACTGTAGCGGGCAGCTCCTACGAGCAGTACTTC. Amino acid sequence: CASSTVAGSSYEQYF.

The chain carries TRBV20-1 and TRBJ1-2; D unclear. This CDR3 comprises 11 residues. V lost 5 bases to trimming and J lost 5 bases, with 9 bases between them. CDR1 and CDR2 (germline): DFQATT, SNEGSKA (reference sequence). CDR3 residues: CSALNSYGYTF. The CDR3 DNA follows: TGCAGTGCTCTTAACTCATATGGCTACACCTTC.

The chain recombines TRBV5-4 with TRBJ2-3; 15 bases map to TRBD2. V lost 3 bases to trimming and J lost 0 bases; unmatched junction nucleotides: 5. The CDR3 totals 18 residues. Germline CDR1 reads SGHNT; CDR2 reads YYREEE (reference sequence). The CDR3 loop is CASSSGLAGGHSTDTQYF. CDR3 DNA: TGTGCCAGCAGCTCCGGACTAGCGGGAGGGCATAGCACAGATACGCAGTATTTT.

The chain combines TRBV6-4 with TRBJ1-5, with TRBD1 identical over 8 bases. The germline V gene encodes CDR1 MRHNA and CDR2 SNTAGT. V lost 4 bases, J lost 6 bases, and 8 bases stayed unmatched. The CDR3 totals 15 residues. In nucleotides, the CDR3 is TGTGCCAGCAGTGTGGCAGGGGGCGTGGGTCAGCCCCAGCATTTT. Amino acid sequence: CASSVAGGVGQPQHF.

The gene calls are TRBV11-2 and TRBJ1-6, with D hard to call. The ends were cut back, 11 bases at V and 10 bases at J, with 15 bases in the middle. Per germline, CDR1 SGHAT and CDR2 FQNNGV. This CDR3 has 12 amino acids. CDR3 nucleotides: TGTGCCGTTCACGCGGTCTGCTCACCCCTCCACTTT. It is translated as CAVHAVCSPLHF.

CDR3 DNA: TGTGCCAGCAGTCCTAGCGGGCTCCAGGATATGGAGCTGTTTTTT. Encoded protein: CASSPSGLQDMELFF. The rearrangement links TRBV28 to TRBJ2-2; the match to TRBD2 covers 8 bases. Losses at the gene ends were 5 bases for V and 10 bases for J; bases not matched to a gene: 12. CDR1 is MDHEN, CDR2 SYDVKM, per germline. The length of the CDR3 is 15 residues.

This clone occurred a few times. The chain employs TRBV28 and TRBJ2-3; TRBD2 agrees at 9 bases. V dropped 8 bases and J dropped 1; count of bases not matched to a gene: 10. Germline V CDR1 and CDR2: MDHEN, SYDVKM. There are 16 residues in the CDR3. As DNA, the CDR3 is TGTGCCAGCCCACCGAGGAGGACTAGCGGCACAGATACGCAGTATTTT. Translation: CASPPRRTSGTDTQYF.

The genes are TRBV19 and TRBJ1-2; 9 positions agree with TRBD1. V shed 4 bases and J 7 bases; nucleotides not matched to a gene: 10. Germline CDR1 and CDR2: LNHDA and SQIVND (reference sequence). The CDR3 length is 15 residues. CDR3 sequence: CASSKLGQGRSGYTF. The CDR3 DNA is TGTGCCAGTAGTAAATTGGGACAGGGCAGGAGTGGCTACACCTTC.

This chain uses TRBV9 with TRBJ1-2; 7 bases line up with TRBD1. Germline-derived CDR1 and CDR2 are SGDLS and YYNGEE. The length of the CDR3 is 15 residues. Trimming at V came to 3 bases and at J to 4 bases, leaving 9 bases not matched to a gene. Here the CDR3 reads CASSARDSLGYGYTF. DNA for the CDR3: TGTGCCAGCAGCGCAAGGGACAGCCTCGGCTATGGCTACACCTTC.

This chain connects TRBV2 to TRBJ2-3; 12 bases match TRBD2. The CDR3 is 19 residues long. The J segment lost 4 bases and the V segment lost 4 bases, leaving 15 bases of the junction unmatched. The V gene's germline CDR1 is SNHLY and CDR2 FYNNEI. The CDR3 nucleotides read TGTGCCAGCAGTGGGTTGACTAGCGGGAGAGGAATCCGCCCAGATACGCAGTATTTT. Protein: CASSGLTSGRGIRPDTQYF.

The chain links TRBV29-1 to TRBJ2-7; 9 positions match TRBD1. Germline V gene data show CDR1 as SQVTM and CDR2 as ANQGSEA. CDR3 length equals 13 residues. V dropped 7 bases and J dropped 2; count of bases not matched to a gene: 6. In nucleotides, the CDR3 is TGCAGCGGTAGGGGACAGGGTACCTACGAGCAGTACTTC. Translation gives CSGRGQGTYEQYF.

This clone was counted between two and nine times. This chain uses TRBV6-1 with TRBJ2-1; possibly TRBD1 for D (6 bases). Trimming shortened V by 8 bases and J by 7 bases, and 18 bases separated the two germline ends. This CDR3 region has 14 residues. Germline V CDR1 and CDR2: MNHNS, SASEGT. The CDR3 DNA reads TGTGCCAGCGGGAGAACAGGGCTCGGGAATGAGCAGTTCTTC. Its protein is CASGRTGLGNEQFF.

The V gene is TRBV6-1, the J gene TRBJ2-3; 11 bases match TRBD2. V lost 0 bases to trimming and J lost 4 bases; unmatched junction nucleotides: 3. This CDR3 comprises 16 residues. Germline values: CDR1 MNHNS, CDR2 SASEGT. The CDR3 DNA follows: TGTGCCAGCAGTGAAGCAGTAGCGGGAGGGGCAGATACGCAGTATTTT. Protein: CASSEAVAGGADTQYF.

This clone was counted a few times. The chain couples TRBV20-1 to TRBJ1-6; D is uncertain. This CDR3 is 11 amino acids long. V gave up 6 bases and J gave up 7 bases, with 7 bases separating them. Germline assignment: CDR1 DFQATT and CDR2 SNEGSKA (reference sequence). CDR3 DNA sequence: TGCAGTGCAGGACTAAATTCACCCCTCCACTTT. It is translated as CSAGLNSPLHF.

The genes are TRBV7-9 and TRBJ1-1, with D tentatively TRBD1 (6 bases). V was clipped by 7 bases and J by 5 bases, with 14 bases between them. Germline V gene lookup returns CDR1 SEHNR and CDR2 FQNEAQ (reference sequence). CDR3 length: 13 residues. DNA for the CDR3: TGTGCCAGCAACACAGGGTTCCCAACTGAAGCTTTCTTT. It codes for CASNTGFPTEAFF.